These 6 T cell receptor beta chains originate from one sample sequenced in a study of Ad26.COV2.S vaccination and SARS-CoV-2 variants. The protocol was immunoSEQ multiplex PCR, while the TCRdb copy is restricted to in-frame clones and leaves out a portion. The table shows fewer than 500,000 clones, with 75% to 90% occurring only once. Treatment: some 19 received Ad26.COV2.S at low or high dose, single or two shots; several received placebo; per-sample allocation not given. Specimen acquisition occurred on day 63 following the initial vaccine or placebo injection. Sequenced material: peripheral blood, taken in a trial of Ad26.COV2.S vaccine versus placebo. Receptors were obtained from a person between 18 and 65 years old who received the Ad26.COV2.S COVID-19 vaccine or a placebo.

The chain links TRBV11-3 to TRBJ2-5, with a possible D match to TRBD2 (5 bases). From germline, CDR1 is SGHNT and CDR2 YENEEA. V was trimmed by 5 bases and J by 1 base, leaving 11 bases between them. The CDR3 has 14 amino acids. DNA for the CDR3: TGTGCCAGCAGCCTGACTATGACCCAAGAGACCCAGTACTTC. Its protein product is CASSLTMTQETQYF.

V usage is TRBV18 and J usage is TRBJ1-1; D remains unclear. Trimming removed 2 bases from V and 3 bases from J, with 19 bases in between. The germline V gene encodes CDR1 KGHSH and CDR2 LQKENI. This CDR3 has 17 residues. CDR3: CASSPTLSQRRDTEAFF. DNA of the CDR3: TGTGCCAGCTCACCAACCCTTTCACAACGCCGGGACACTGAAGCTTTCTTT.

This sequence joins TRBV18 and TRBJ2-3; weak D call: TRBD1 (5 bases). The germline V gene encodes CDR1 KGHSH and CDR2 LQKENI. The CDR3 has 14 residues. Trimming stripped 8 bases from V and 9 bases from J, with 21 bases between. CDR3 DNA sequence: TGTGCCAGCCGACCACCCTCGGACATTTCGACGCAGTATTTT. The encoded protein is CASRPPSDISTQYF. Complete variable domain (other parts from reference TRBV18 and TRBJ2-3): NAGVMQNPRHLVRRRGQEARLRCSPMKGHSHVYWYRQLPEEGLKFMVYLQKENIIDESGMPKERFSAEFPKEGPSILRIQQVVRGDSAAYFCASRPPSDISTQYFGPGTRLTVL.

This sequence joins TRBV7-9 and TRBJ1-1; 7 bases line up with TRBD1. The J segment lost 7 bases and the V segment lost 2 bases, leaving 10 bases of the junction unmatched. This CDR3 has 15 amino acids. The V gene's germline CDR1 is SEHNR and CDR2 FQNEAQ (reference sequence). CDR3 bases: TGTGCCAGCAGCTTATACGGACAGGACTTGAGTGAAGCTTTCTTT. It specifies CASSLYGQDLSEAFF.

The V call is TRBV18, the J call TRBJ2-1; D tentatively fits TRBD1 or TRBD2 (6 bases each). The length of the CDR3 is 15 residues. V lost 2 bases and J lost 2, with 10 bases in between. In germline, CDR1 is KGHSH, CDR2 LQKENI. The CDR3 nucleotides are TGTGCCAGCTCACCAGCGGGACAAGCCTACAATGAGCAGTTCTTC. It codes for CASSPAGQAYNEQFF.

The chain has TRBV5-1 and TRBJ2-5, with 7 bases aligning to TRBD2. Trimming removed 2 bases from V and 2 bases from J; junction bases left unmatched: 6. Germline-derived CDR1 and CDR2 are SGHRS and YFSETQ. The CDR3 is 15 residues long. The CDR3 nucleotides read TGCGCCAGCAGCTTCCGACTAGCCGAACAAGAGACCCAGTACTTC. The encoded protein is CASSFRLAEQETQYF.